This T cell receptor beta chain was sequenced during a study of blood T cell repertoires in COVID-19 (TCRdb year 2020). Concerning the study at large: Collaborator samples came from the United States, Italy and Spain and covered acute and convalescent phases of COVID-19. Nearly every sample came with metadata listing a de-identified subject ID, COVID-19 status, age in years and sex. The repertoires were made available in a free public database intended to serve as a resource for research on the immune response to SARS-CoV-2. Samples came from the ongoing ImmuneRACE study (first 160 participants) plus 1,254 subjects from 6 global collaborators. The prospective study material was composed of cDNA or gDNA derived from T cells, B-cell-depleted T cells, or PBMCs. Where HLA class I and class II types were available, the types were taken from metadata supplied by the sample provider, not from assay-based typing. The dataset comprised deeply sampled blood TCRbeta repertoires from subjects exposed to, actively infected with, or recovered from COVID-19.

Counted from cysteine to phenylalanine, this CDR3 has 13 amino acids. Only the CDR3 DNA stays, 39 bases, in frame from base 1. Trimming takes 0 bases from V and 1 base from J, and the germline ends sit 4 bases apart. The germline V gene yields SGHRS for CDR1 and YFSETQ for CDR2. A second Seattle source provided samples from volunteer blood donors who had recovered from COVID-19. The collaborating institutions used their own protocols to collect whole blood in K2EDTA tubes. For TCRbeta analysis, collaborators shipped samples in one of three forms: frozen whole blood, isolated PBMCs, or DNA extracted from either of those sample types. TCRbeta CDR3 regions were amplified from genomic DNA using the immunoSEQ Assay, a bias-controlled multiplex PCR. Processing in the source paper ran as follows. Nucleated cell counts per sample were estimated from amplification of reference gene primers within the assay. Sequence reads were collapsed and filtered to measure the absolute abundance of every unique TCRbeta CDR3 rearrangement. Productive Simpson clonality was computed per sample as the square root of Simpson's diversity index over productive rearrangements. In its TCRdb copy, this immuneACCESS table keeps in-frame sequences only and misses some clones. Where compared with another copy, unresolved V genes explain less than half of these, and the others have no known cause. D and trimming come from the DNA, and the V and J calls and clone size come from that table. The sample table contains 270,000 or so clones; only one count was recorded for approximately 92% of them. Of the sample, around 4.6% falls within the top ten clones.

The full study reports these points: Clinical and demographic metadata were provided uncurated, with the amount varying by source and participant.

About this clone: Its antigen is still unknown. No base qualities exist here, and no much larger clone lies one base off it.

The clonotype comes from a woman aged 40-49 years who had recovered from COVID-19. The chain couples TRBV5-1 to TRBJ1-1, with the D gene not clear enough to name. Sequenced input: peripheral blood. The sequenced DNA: TGCGCCAGCAGCTTGGATCAGAACACTGAAGCTTTCTTT. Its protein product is CASSLDQNTEAFF.